The sample holds many counts of the clone carrying this T cell receptor (beta chain). The antigen is unknown. The data belong to a study of T cells after posttransplantation cyclophosphamide. Notes on the study in general: Recipient CMV seropositivity and CMV reactivation strongly tracked TRB clonality. Blood and skin or GI T cell repertoires showed limited TRB overlap.

The CDR3 spans 15 residues. V was shortened by 0 bases and J by 3 bases, with 12 bases between the two germline ends. Germline V gives CDR1 SGDLS, CDR2 YYNGEE. Profiling relied on immunoSEQ multiplex PCR, and the TCRdb table lists in-frame clones only, not all of them. This sample carries tens of thousands of clones, none of them present only once. The V gene is TRBV9, the J gene TRBJ1-2; no firm D call. This TCR was recovered from a woman in her forties or fifties in good health and a related stem cell transplant donor. Sequenced material: PBMCs. The CDR3 loop reads CASSVGRASDYGYTF. CDR3 coding DNA: TGTGCCAGCAGCGTAGGTAGGGCTTCGGACTATGGCTACACCTTC.